The 9 T cell receptor beta chains given below trace back to one sample, sequenced in a study of response to subunit inactivated influenza vaccine. TCRdb called the RT-PCR reads again in MiXCR, with one record for every CDR3 protein. The table shows 250,000 to 350,000 distinct CDR3 sequences, with approximately 23% occurring only once. Material: PBMCs from blood, obtained around 22 months after vaccination. These TCRs come from a man between 50 and 69 years old who received an inactivated influenza vaccine.

This clonotype was recorded a few times. J is TRBJ2-7 and V is TRBV12-3 or TRBV12-4; possibly TRBD1 for D (6 bases). The V end was cut by 7 bases, the J end by 0 bases, with 16 bases between. CDR3 length equals 15 residues. The CDR3 spells CASNPTGLSSYEQYF. The CDR3 DNA reads TGTGCCAGCAACCCCACAGGGTTGAGCTCCTACGAGCAGTACTTC.

Worth noting for this clonotype: Germline is not matched at one junction end, which may reflect a read error. The chain couples TRBV3-1 to TRBJ2-5; 10 bases fit TRBD2. Germline V gene sequence: CDR1 LGHDT, CDR2 YNNKEL (reference sequence). CDR3 length: 17 amino acids. The CDR3 sequence: CACSQFSSGRRGETQYF. The CDR3 DNA follows: TGTGCCTGCAGCCAATTTTCTAGCGGGAGAAGAGGAGAGACCCAGTACTTC.

This chain connects TRBV12-3 or TRBV12-4 to TRBJ1-3, with D uncertain. V lost 6 bases to trimming and J lost 0 bases, with 9 bases between them. The CDR3 length is 14 residues. The CDR3 here is CASREDNSGNTIYF. CDR3 in DNA: TGTGCCAGCAGGGAAGATAACTCTGGAAACACCATATATTTT.

This clonotype was counted between two and nine times. V is TRBV2 and J is TRBJ1-5, with a tentative D call TRBD1 (5 bases). V gave up 5 bases and J gave up 2 bases, with 10 bases separating them. The CDR3 runs 14 residues. CDR1 and CDR2 (germline): SNHLY, FYNNEI. The CDR3 coding sequence is TGTGCCAGCAGTCAGGGATTTGGCAATCAGCCCCAGCATTTT. The encoded protein is CASSQGFGNQPQHF.

In this sample, this clonotype turned up a few times. J is TRBJ2-1 and V is TRBV4-3; D is tentatively TRBD1 or TRBD2 (7 bases each). The V end lost 0 bases, the J end lost 0 bases, and 12 bases lay between the germline ends. The CDR3 is 17 residues long. Germline V gene sequence: CDR1 LGHNA, CDR2 YSLEER. Here the CDR3 DNA reads TGCGCCAGCAGCCAAGAAGGGGGCGGGAGCTCCTACAATGAGCAGTTCTTC. As protein: CASSQEGGGSSYNEQFF.

The chain is built from TRBV19 and TRBJ2-2; 11 bases are shared with TRBD1. From germline, CDR1 is LNHDA and CDR2 SQIVND (reference sequence). This CDR3 has 18 residues. V shed 2 bases and J 6 bases; nucleotides not matched to a gene: 11. The CDR3 spells CASSIFRTGGTTAGELFF. CDR3 nucleotides: TGTGCCAGTAGTATATTCCGGACAGGGGGCACAACCGCCGGGGAGCTGTTTTTT.

This rearrangement joins TRBV28 to TRBJ2-5, with D possibly being TRBD1 or TRBD2 (5 bases each). The length of the CDR3 is 14 residues. V lost 5 bases to trimming and J lost 5 bases, with 15 bases between them. The germline V gene encodes CDR1 MDHEN and CDR2 SYDVKM. The CDR3 DNA follows: TGTGCCAGCAGTCAACCGGGGACGTCGGAGACCCAGTACTTC. It codes for CASSQPGTSETQYF.

This clonotype appeared many times. The rearrangement links TRBV28 to TRBJ1-1, with TRBD1 identical over 9 bases. Trimming removed 6 bases from V and 2 bases from J; junction bases left unmatched: 10. This CDR3 is built from 16 residues. Germline assignment: CDR1 MDHEN and CDR2 SYDVKM. CDR3 DNA sequence: TGTGCCAGCAGAGATGACAGGGGGAGGTCAAACACTGAAGCTTTCTTT. Its translation is CASRDDRGRSNTEAFF.

J is TRBJ2-1 and V is TRBV12-3 or TRBV12-4; D call uncertain. This CDR3 contains 13 residues. V was pared by 3 bases and J by 6 bases, with 9 bases between. In nucleotides, the CDR3 is TGTGCCAGCAGTTTTCGGAGAACCAATGAGCAGTTCTTC. Encoded protein: CASSFRRTNEQFF.